This T cell receptor (beta chain) is drawn from a study of quantifying T cell responses using KT2 cells (dated by TCRdb to about 2017). With regard to the full study: RNA was DNase-treated and reverse transcribed with TCR alpha and beta constant-region primers, mostly using SuperScript III. Under optimum conditions, the efficiency of the T4 ligation step was estimated to be more than 9.5%. To avoid over-amplification, PCR2 was carried out as a SYBR Green qPCR and halted once a predetermined fluorescence threshold was reached.

To test the sensitivity and accuracy of the pipeline, known numbers of KT2, a T cell clone whose TCR had already been sequenced, were spiked into unfractionated PBMC. KT2 cells were mixed with a fixed number of PBMC to create a range of KT2-to-PBMC ratios. CDR1 and CDR2, looked up from the germline V gene (reference sequence), are SEHNR and FQNEAQ. Relative to germline, V is missing 5 bases and J is missing 3 bases, with 14 bases of the junction outside any gene match. Counted from cysteine to phenylalanine, this CDR3 has 19 amino acids. Only CDR3 DNA is held: 57 bases, read in frame from base 1. This clonotype was seen a handful of times. No cognate antigen has been identified for it. Per-base quality was not reported, and no clone a single base away is much larger than it. What the work shows at the level of the full study, not this receptor alone: The study did not include a side-by-side comparison of this pipeline with other TCR sequencing techniques. Saturation in the detection of KT2 sequences was observed at very high KT2 spike-in numbers. The numbers of KT2 alpha and beta sequences increased linearly with the number of input KT2 cells across several orders of magnitude. KT2 sequences were detected down to the lowest spike-in tested, which was about one KT2 cell per 100,000 PBMC.

The receptor library was made with UMI-ligation and nested PCR. A single-stranded oligonucleotide carrying the Illumina SP2 sequence and a UMI was ligated to the cDNA 3' end using T4 RNA ligase 1. PCR1 used about 4 cycles (98 degrees C 15 s, 69 degrees C 30 s, 72 degrees C 40 s), and the beta primer was an equimolar mix of RC1.1 and RC1.2 that covered TRBC1 and TRBC2. Starting at PCR2, the TCR alpha and beta chains were handled separately, and sample indices and Illumina adaptors were added. The UMI, placed after an 8-base spacer, consisted of 12 random nucleotides arranged as two hexamers with a spacer between them. Sequencing was done on an Illumina MiSeq using v2 2x251 paired-end chemistry, usually with some twelve samples per run. PhiX DNA was added at about 5-7.5% to each sequencing library so that diversity was increased. The source study handled its data this way. Raw reads were converted to FASTQ with bcl2fastq and demultiplexed by dual indices using Demultiplexor. V and J genes were assigned by Decombinator through tag matching, with a single base-pair mismatch being allowed. Using UMIs, Collapsinator corrected both sequencing errors and the frequency errors that come from PCR heterogeneity. CDR3Translator converted Decombinator identifiers to nucleotide sequence, translated to amino acids, and extracted CDR3 using C- and N-terminal motifs. Each distinct KT2 TCR was counted as a cluster of KT2 sequences sharing one unique molecular identifier. The public reads were reprocessed in TCRdb via fastp at Q25 and MiXCR, keeping in-frame beta chains. Entries are consolidated by CDR3 protein sequence, retaining the most common genes and DNA. TCRdb, not the authors, supplied the V and J calls. The sample table shows 39,000 or so distinct CDR3 sequences, and 15% to 20% are seen once. Less than 45% of the sample goes to the ten largest clones.

The material sequenced was PBMCs spiked with cells of the T cell clone KT2. The chain links TRBV7-9 with TRBJ2-1, with 12 central nucleotides matching TRBD2. This TCR derives from a human donor. This receptor carries the CDR3 CASSPRALAGGSRYNEQFF. The DNA reads TGTGCCAGCAGCCCGCGGGCACTAGCGGGAGGCTCCCGCTACAATGAGCAGTTCTTC.